This T cell receptor (beta chain) emerged from a study of shared clonotypes between healthy human individuals. This CDR3 spans 17 amino acids. The V gene's germline CDR1 is SEHNR and CDR2 FQNEAQ (reference sequence). V dropped 3 bases and J dropped 0 bases, with 15 bases sitting between them. Sequenced by immunoSEQ multiplex PCR; TCRdb stores in-frame clones only, minus some. The sample records just over 2,000,000 clones, roughly 96% being singletons. This sequence was found in a man aged 18-30 years in good health. The genes are TRBV7-9 and TRBJ2-1; D is unclear. The source material was naive CD4+ T cells sorted from blood. The subset was: CD45RA+ positively selected. CDR3 region: CASSFRWLADSYNEQFF. The CDR3, as DNA: TGTGCCAGCAGCTTCCGGTGGCTGGCGGACTCCTACAATGAGCAGTTCTTC.